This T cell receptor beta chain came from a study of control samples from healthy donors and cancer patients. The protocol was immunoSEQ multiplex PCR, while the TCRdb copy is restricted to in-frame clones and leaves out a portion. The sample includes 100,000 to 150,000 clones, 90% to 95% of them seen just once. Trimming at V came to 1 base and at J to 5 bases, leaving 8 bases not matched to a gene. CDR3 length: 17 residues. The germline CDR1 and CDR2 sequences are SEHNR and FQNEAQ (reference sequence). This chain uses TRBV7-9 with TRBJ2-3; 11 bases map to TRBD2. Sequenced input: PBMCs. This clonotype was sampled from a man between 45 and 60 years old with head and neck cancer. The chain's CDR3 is CASSLGVAGGPRDTQYF. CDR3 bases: TGTGCCAGCAGCTTAGGGGTAGCGGGGGGGCCAAGAGATACGCAGTATTTT.